This T cell receptor (beta chain) was identified in a study of T cell responses to AZD1222 COVID-19 vaccine. Notes on the study in general: Clonal diversity was possibly underestimated, and the donors were mostly white British, with more females.

V was clipped by 5 bases and J by 7 bases; unmatched bases: 9. Germline V CDR1 and CDR2: SGHTS, YDEGEE. The CDR3 consists of 16 residues. TCRdb's copy holds only in-frame clones and misses some; the assay was immunoSEQ multiplex PCR. The table lists 28,000 or so clones, over 75% of them singletons. A remark on this clone: Its target is unknown.

Here the sequenced sample was peripheral blood, taken 28 days after the second AZD1222 dose. The J gene is TRBJ2-2, the V gene TRBV5-8; 12 bases fit TRBD1. This clonotype originated in an adult who received the AZD1222 COVID-19 vaccine. The CDR3 protein is CASRSPGQGAIGELFF. The DNA of the CDR3 is TGTGCCAGCAGGTCCCCGGGACAGGGGGCTATCGGGGAGCTGTTTTTT. The whole variable domain, remainder taken from reference TRBV5-8 and TRBJ2-2, is EAGVTQSPTHLIKTRGQQATLRCSPISGHTSVYWYQQALGLGLQFLLWYDEGEERNRGNFPPRFSGRQFPNYSSELNVNALELEDSALYLCASRSPGQGAIGELFFGEGSRLTVL.